These 3 T cell receptor beta chains originate from one sample sequenced in a study of beta chain features in type 1 diabetes. Isolated RNA was reverse transcribed in full, so expressed TCRB transcripts were sequenced. Assay: immunoSEQ multiplex PCR; the TCRdb copy retains only in-frame clones and omits some. This table has approximately 110,000 clones, about 40% appearing once. Sequenced material: stem cell memory CD4+ T cells from blood. These receptors came from a woman between 18 and 29 years old in good health.

The chain has TRBV7-9 and TRBJ2-1; 8 bases are shared with TRBD2. CDR3 length: 17 residues. Germline V gene sequence: CDR1 SEHNR, CDR2 FQNEAQ (reference sequence). V was pared by 6 bases and J by 0 bases, with 10 bases of the junction left unmatched. The CDR3 spells CASSSLAALSSYNEQFF. CDR3 bases: TGTGCCAGCAGTTCACTAGCGGCCCTGAGCTCCTACAATGAGCAGTTCTTC.

This clone showed up just a few times. This CDR3 is also generated by other DNA sequences in the sample. For the CDR3, the DNA is TGTGCCAGCTCACCCCGAACAGGGAGCTCCTACGAGCAGTACTTC. Its protein is CASSPRTGSSYEQYF. The rearrangement joins TRBV18 to TRBJ2-7; maybe TRBD1 (6 bases). This CDR3 has 15 amino acids. V was pared by 3 bases and J by 0 bases, with 12 bases between. Germline V gene data show CDR1 as KGHSH and CDR2 as LQKENI.

The chain uses TRBV10-2 and TRBJ1-1, with a weak D call TRBD1 (5 bases). The CDR3 is made up of 14 amino acids. Trimming cost V 3 bases and J 1 base, with 9 bases left between them. From germline, CDR1 is WSHSY and CDR2 SAAADI. For the CDR3, the DNA is TGCGCCAGCAGTGAAACGGGGGGGAACACTGAAGCTTTCTTT. This sequence encodes CASSETGGNTEAFF.